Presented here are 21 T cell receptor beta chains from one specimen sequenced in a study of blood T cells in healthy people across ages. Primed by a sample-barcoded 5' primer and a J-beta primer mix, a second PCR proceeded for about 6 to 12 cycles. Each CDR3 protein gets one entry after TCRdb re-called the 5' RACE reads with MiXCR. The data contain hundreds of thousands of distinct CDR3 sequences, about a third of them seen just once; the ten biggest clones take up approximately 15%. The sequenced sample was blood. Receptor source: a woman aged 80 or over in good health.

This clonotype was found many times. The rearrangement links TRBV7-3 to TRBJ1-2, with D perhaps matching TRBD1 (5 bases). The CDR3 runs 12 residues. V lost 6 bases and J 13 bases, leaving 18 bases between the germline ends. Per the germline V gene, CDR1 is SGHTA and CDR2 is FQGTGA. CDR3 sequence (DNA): TGTGCCAGCAGTACGACTGGGGGGGGTCTCACCTTC. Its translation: CASSTTGGGLTF.

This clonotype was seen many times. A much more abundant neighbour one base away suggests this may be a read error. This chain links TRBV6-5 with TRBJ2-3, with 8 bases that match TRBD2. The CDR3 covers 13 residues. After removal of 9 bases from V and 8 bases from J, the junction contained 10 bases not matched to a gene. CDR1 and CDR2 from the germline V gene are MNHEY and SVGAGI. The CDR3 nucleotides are TGTGCCAGTTCCGGGACTAGTTGTGGTACGCAGTATTTT. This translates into CASSGTSCGTQYF.

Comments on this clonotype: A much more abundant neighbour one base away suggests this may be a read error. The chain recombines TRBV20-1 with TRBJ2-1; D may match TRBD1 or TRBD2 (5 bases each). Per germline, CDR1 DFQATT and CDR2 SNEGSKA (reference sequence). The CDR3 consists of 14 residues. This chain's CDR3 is CSARDHSSYNELFF. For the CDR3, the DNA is TGCAGTGCTCGGGACCACAGCTCCTACAATGAGCTGTTCTTC.

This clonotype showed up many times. The chain's CDR3 is CAISESDSGFGPSEQYF. CDR3 sequence (DNA): TGTGCCATCAGTGAGTCGGATTCAGGGTTTGGCCCTAGTGAGCAGTACTTC. This sequence joins TRBV10-3 and TRBJ2-7; a possible D gene is TRBD1 (5 bases). Germline CDR1 is ENHRY and CDR2 is SYGVKD. This CDR3 is built from 17 residues. Trimming took off 0 bases at V and 7 bases at J, with 22 bases between the two ends.

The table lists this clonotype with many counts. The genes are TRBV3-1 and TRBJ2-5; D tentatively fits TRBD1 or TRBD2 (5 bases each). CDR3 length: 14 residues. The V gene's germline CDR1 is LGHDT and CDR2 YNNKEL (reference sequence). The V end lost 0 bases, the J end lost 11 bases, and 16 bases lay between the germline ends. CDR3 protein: CASSQDGTVLKQYF. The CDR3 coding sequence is TGTGCCAGCAGCCAAGACGGGACGGTACTAAAGCAGTACTTC.

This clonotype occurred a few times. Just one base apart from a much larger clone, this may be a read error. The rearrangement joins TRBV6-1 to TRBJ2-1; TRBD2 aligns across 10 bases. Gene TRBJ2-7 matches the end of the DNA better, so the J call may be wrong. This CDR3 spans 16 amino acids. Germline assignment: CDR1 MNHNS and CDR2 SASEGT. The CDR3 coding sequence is TGTGCCAGCAGTGAAAGACGGCTAGCGGGGGACAATGAGCAGTACTTC. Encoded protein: CASSERRLAGDNEQYF.

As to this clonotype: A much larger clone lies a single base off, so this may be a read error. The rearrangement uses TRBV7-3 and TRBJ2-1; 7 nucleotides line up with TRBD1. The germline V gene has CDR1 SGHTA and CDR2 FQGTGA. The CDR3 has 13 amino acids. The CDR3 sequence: CACSLTLQGSQFF. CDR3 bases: TGTGCCTGCAGCTTAACGTTACAGGGGTCGCAGTTCTTC.

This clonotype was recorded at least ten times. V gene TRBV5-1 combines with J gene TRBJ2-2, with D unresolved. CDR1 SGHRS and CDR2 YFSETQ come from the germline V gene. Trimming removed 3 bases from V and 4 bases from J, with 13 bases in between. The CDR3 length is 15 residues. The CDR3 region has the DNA TGCGCCAGCAGCTCCATTGCCCGAGGCACCGGGGAGCTGTTTTTT. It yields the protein CASSSIARGTGELFF.

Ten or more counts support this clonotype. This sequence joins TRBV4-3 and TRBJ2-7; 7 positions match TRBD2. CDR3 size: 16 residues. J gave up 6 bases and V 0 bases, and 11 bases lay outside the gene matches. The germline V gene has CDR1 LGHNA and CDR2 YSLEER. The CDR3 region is CASSQDSSGVSTEQYF. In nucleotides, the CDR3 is TGCGCCAGCAGCCAAGATTCCAGCGGGGTCTCTACCGAGCAGTACTTC.

The CDR3 nucleotides read TGTGCCAGCAGTTTACGAAACACCGGGCGGACTGAAGCTTTCTTT. Encoded protein: CASSLRNTGRTEAFF. The chain links TRBV28 to TRBJ1-1; D remains ambiguous. V gave up 2 bases and J gave up 5 bases, with 15 bases separating them. The CDR3 totals 15 residues. In germline, CDR1 is MDHEN, CDR2 SYDVKM.

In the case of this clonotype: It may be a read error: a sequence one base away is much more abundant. Here the CDR3 DNA reads TGTGCCGGCAGTCGTGACAGGGGGCGAATTTATGAGCAGTTCTTC. It is translated as CAGSRDRGRIYEQFF. The gene calls are TRBV7-9 and TRBJ2-1; 10 nucleotides align to TRBD1. The CDR3 contains 15 residues. Germline-derived CDR1 and CDR2 are SEHNR and FQNEAQ (reference sequence).

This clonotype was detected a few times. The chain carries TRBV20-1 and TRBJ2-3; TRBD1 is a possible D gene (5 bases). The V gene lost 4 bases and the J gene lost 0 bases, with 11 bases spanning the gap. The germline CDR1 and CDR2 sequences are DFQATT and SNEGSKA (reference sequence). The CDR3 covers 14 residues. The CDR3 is CSAIKGKSTDTQYF. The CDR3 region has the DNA TGCAGTGCTATCAAGGGGAAGAGCACAGATACGCAGTATTTT.

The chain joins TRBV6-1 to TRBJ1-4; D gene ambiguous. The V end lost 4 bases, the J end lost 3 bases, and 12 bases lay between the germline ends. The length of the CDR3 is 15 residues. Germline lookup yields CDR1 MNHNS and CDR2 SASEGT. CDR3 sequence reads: CASSAGRLPNEKLFF. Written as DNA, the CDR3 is TGTGCCAGCAGTGCCGGACGTTTACCTAATGAAAAACTGTTTTTT.

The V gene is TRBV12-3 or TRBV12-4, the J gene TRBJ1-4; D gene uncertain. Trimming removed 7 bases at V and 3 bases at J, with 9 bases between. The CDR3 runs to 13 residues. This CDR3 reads CASNGRPNEKLFF. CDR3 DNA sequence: TGTGCCAGCAACGGACGGCCTAATGAAAAACTGTTTTTT.

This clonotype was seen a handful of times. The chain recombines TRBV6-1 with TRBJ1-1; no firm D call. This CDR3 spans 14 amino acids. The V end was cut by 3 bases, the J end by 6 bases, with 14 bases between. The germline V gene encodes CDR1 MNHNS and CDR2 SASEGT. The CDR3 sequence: CASSDYSDSAEAFF. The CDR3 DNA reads TGTGCCAGCAGTGATTATTCAGACTCCGCTGAAGCTTTCTTT.

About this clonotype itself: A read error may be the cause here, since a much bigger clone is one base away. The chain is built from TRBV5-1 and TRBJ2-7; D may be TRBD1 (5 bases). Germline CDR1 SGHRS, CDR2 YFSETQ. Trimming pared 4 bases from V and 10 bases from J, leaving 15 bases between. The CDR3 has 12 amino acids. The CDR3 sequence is CASSVGQGLQYF. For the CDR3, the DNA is TGCGCCAGCAGCGTAGGTCAGGGCTTACAGTACTTC.

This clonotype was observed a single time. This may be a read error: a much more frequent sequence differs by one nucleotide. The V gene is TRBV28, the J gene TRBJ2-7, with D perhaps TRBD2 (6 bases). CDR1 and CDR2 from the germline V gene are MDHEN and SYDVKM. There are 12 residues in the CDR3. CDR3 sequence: CASSSHFGGRHF. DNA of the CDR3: TGTGCCAGCAGTTCCCACTTCGGAGGGAGGCACTTC.

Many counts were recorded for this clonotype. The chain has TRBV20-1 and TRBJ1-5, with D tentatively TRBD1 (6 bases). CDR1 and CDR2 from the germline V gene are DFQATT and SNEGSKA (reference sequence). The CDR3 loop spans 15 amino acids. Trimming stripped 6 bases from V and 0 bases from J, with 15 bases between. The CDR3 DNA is TGCAGTGCCCTCTCGGGGGGCTATAGCAATCAGCCCCAGCATTTT. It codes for CSALSGGYSNQPQHF.

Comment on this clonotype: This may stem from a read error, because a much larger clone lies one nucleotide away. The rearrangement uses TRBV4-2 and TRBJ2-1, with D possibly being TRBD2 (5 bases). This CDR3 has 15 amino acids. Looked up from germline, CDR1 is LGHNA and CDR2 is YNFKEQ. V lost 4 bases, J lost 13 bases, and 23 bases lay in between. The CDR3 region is CASSPTGWGEETQFF. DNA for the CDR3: TGTGCCAGCAGCCCCACCGGCTGGGGAGAAGAGACCCAGTTCTTC.

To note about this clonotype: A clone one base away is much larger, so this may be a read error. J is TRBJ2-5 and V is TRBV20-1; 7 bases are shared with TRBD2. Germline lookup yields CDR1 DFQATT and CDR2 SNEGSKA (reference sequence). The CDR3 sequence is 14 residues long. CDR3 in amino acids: CGASRRGVQETQYF. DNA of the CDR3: TGCGGTGCTAGCCGCCGGGGGGTACAGGAGACCCAGTACTTC.

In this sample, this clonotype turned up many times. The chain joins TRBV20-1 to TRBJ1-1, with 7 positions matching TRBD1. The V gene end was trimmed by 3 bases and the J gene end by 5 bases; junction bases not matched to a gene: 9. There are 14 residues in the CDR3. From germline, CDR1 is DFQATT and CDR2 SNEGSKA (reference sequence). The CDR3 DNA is TGCAGTGCTAGGACAGGGTATCGTCGGACTGAAGCTTTCTTT. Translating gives CSARTGYRRTEAFF.